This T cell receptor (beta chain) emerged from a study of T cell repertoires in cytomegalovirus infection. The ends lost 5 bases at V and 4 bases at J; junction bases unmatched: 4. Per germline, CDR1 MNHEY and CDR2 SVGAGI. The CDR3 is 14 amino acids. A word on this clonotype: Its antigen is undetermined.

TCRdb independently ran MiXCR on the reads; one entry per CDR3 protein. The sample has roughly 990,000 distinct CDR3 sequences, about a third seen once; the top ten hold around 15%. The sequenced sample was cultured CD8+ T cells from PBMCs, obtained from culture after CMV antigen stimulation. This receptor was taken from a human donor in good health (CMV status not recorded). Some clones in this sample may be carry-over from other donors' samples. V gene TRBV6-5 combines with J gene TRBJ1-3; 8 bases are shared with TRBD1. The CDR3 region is CASSPRGPGNTIYF. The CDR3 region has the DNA TGTGCCAGCAGTCCCAGGGGGCCAGGAAACACCATATATTTT.